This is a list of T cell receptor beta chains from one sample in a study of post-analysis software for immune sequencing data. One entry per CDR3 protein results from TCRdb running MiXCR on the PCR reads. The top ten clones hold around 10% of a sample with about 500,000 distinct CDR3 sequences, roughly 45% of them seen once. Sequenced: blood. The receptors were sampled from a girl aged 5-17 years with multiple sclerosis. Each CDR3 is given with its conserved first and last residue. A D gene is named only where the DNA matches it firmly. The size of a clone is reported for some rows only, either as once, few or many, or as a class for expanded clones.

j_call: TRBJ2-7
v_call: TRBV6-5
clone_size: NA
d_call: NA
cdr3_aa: CASSYFTGVSYEQYF
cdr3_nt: TGTGCCAGCAGTTACTTTACAGGCGTTTCCTACGAGCAGTACTTC

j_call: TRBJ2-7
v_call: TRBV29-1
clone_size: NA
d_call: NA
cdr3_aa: CSVADTNYEQYF
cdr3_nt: TGCAGCGTTGCGGACACGAACTACGAGCAGTACTTC

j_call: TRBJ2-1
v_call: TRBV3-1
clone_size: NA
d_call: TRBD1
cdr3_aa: CASSLRTGYYNEQFF
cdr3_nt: TGTGCCAGCAGCCTCCGGACAGGTTACTACAATGAGCAGTTCTTC

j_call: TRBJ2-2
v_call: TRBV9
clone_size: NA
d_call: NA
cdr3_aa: CASSVVLGLFDTGELFF
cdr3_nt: TGTGCCAGCAGCGTAGTTTTGGGACTGTTCGACACCGGGGAGCTGTTTTTT

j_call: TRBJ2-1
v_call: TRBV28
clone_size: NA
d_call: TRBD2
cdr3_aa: CASSLRLAGGVNEQFF
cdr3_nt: TGTGCCAGCAGTTTGAGACTAGCGGGAGGGGTCAATGAGCAGTTCTTC

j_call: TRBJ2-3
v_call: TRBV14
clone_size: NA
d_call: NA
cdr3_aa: CASSPIPGHRTDTQYF
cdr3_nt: TGTGCCAGCAGCCCTATCCCGGGCCACCGCACAGATACGCAGTATTTT

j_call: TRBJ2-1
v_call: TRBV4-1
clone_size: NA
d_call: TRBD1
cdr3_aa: CASSQEQGAGNEQFF
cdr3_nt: TGCGCCAGCAGCCAAGAACAGGGGGCGGGGAATGAGCAGTTCTTC

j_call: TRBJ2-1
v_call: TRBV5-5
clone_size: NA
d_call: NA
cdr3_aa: CASSLGVDSYNEQFF
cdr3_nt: TGTGCCAGCAGCTTGGGGGTGGATTCCTACAATGAGCAGTTCTTC

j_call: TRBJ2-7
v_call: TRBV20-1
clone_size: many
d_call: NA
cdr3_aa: CSARAGSDYEQYF
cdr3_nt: TGCAGTGCTAGGGCAGGTAGCGACTACGAGCAGTACTTC

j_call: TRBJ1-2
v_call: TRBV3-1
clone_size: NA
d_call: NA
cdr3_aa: CASSQGEGDMASYGYTF
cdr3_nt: TGTGCCAGCAGCCAGGGAGAGGGGGACATGGCTAGTTATGGCTACACCTTC

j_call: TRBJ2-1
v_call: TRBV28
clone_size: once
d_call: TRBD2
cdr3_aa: CASSLLTASGSYNEQFF
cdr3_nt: TGTGCCAGCAGTTTATTGACGGCTAGCGGCTCCTACAATGAGCAGTTCTTC

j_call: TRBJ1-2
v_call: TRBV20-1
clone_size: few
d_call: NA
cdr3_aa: CSARDLDSQNYGYTF
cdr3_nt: TGCAGTGCTAGAGATCTGGACAGTCAAAACTATGGCTACACCTTC

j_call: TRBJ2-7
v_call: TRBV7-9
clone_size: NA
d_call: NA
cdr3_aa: CASSLGVGGEQYF
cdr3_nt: TGTGCCAGCAGCTTAGGTGTGGGAGGCGAGCAGTACTTC

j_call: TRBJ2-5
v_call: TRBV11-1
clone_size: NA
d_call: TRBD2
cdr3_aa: CASSLWREGYNKQYF
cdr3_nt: TGTGCCAGCAGCTTATGGCGGGAGGGATACAATAAGCAGTACTTC

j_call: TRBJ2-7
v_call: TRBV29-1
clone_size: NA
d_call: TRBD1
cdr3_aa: CSVEGRGTGTYEQYF
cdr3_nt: TGCAGCGTTGAAGGACGGGGGACAGGGACCTACGAGCAGTACTTC

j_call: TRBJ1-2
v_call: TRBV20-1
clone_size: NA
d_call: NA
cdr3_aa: CSARAGALYGYTF
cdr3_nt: TGCAGTGCTAGAGCAGGGGCCCTCTATGGCTACACCTTC

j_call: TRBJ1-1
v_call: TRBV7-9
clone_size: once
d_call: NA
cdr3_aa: CASSFGGRNTEAFF
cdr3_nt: TGTGCCAGCAGCTTCGGAGGACGTAACACTGAAGCTTTCTTT

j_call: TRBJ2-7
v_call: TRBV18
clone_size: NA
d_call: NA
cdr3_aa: CASSPSGSWGYEQYF
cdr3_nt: TGTGCCAGCTCACCCTCCGGGAGCTGGGGTTACGAGCAGTACTTC

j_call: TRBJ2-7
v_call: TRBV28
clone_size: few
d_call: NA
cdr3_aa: CASSLTGHTYEQYF
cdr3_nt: TGTGCCAGCAGTTTGACGGGACACACCTACGAGCAGTACTTC

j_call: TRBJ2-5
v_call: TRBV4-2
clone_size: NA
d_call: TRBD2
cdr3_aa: CANSQGRVGQETQYF
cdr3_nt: TGTGCCAACAGCCAAGGGAGGGTGGGCCAAGAGACCCAGTACTTC

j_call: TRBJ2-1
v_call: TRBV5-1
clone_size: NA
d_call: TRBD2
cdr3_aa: CASSFHIAGGSDNEQFF
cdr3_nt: TGCGCCAGCAGCTTTCACATAGCGGGAGGGTCCGACAATGAGCAGTTCTTC

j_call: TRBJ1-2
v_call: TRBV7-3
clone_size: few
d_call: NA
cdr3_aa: CASSLGESNYGYTF
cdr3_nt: TGTGCCAGCAGCCTGGGCGAGTCAAACTATGGCTACACCTTC

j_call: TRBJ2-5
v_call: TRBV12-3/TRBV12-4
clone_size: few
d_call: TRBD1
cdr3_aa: CASRHEDRGKETQYF
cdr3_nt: TGTGCCAGCAGGCATGAGGACAGGGGAAAAGAGACCCAGTACTTC

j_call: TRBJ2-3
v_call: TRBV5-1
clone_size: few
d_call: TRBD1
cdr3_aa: CASSLEGASFGDTQYF
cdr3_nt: TGCGCCAGCAGCTTGGAGGGGGCGAGTTTCGGAGATACGCAGTATTTT

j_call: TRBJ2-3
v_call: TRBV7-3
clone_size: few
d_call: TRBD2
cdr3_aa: CASSPVASGYTDTQYF
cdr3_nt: TGTGCCAGCAGCCCAGTGGCTAGCGGTTACACAGATACGCAGTATTTT

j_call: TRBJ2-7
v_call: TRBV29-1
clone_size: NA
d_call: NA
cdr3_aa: CSVAWGPKQGHHPYEQYF
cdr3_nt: TGCAGCGTTGCTTGGGGACCAAAACAGGGACACCATCCCTACGAGCAGTACTTC

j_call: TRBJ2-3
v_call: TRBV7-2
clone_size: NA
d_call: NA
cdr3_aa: CASSLGPGGGTDTQCF
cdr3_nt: TGTGCCAGCAGCTTAGGCCCCGGTGGGGGCACAGATACGCAGTGTTTT

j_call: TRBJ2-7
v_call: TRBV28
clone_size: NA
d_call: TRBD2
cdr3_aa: CASRTSGTSSYEQYF
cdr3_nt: TGTGCCAGCAGGACTAGCGGGACTAGCTCCTACGAGCAGTACTTC

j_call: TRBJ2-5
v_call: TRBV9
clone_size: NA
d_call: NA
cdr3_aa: CASSVYGRETQYF
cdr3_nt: TGTGCCAGCAGCGTGTATGGTCGGGAGACCCAGTACTTC

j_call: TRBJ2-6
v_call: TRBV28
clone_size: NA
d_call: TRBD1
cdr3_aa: CASKFEGAGANVLTF
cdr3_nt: TGTGCCAGCAAGTTCGAGGGGGCCGGGGCCAACGTCCTGACTTTC

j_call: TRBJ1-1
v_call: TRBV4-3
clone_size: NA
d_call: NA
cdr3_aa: CASSQGRNTGAFF
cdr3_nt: TGCGCCAGCAGCCAAGGACGGAACACTGGAGCTTTCTTT

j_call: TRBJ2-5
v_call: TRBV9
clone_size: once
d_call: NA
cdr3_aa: CASSANDYQETQYF
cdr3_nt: TGTGCCAGCAGCGCCAATGATTACCAAGAGACCCAGTACTTC

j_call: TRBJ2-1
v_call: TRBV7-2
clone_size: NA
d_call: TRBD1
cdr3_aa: CASSLQDGTGPYNEQFF
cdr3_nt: TGTGCCAGCAGCCTCCAAGACGGGACAGGGCCCTACAATGAGCAGTTCTTC

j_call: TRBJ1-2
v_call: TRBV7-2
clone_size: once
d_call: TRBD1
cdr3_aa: CASSLPKGTGGYYGYTF
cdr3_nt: TGTGCCAGCAGCTTGCCCAAAGGGACAGGAGGGTACTATGGCTACACCTTC

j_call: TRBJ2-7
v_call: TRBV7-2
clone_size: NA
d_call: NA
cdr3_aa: CASSLGDPSSYEQYF
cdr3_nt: TGTGCCAGCAGCTTGGGGGACCCTTCCTCCTACGAGCAGTACTTC

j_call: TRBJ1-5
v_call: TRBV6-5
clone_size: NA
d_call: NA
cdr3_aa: CASSQQVNQPQHF
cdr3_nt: TGTGCCAGCAGCCAACAGGTGAATCAGCCCCAGCATTTT

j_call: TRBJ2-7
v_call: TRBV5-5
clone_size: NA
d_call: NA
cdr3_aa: CAVGGAESYEQYF
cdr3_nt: TGTGCCGTAGGAGGGGCTGAGTCCTACGAGCAGTACTTC

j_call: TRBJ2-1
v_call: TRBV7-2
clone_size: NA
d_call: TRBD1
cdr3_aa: CASSLRDRNDNEQFF
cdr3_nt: TGTGCCAGCAGCCTCCGGGACAGGAATGACAATGAGCAGTTCTTC

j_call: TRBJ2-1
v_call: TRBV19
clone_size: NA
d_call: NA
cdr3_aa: CASSNGRDYNEQFF
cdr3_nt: TGTGCCAGTAGTAATGGGCGGGACTACAATGAGCAGTTCTTC

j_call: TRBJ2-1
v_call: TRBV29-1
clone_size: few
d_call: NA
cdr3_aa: CSVAVGAGDEQFF
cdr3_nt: TGCAGCGTTGCGGTCGGGGCCGGTGATGAGCAGTTCTTC

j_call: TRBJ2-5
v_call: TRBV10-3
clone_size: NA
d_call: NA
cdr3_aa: CAISERTEETQYF
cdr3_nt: TGTGCCATCAGTGAGCGGACAGAAGAGACCCAGTACTTC

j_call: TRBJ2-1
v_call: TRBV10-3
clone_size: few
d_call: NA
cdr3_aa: CAISALLGRLGNEQFF
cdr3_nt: TGTGCCATCAGTGCCCTCCTAGGTAGGTTGGGCAATGAGCAGTTCTTC

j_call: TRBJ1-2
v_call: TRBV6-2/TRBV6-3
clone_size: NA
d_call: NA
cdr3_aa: CASSYSATHGYTF
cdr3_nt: TGTGCCAGCAGTTACTCGGCAACTCATGGCTACACCTTC

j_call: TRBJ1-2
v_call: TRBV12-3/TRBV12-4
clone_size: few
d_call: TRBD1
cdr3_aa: CASTNRGQYYGYTF
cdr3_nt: TGTGCCAGCACCAACAGGGGGCAGTACTATGGCTACACCTTC

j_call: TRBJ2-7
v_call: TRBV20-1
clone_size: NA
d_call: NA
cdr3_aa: CSAPEYRPSSYEQYF
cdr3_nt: TGCAGTGCTCCTGAGTACAGGCCCAGCTCCTACGAGCAGTACTTC

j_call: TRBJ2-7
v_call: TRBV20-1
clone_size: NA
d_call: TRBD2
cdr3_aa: CSASGEGSSYEQYF
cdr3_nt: TGCAGTGCTAGCGGGGAGGGGAGCTCCTACGAGCAGTACTTC

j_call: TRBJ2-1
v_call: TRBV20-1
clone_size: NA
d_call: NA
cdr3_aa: CSARPRDNYNEQFF
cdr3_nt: TGCAGTGCCCGACCCCGGGACAACTACAATGAGCAGTTCTTC

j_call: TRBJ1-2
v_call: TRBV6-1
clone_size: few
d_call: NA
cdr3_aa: CASSEERSGTF
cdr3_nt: TGTGCCAGCAGTGAAGAGCGATCGGGCACCTTC

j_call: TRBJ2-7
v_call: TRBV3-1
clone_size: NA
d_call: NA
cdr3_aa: CASSQTALEQYF
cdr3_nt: TGTGCCAGCAGCCAAACCGCCCTCGAGCAGTACTTC

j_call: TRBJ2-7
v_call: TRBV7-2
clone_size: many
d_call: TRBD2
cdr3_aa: CASSAGLAGVNEQYF
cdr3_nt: TGTGCCAGCAGCGCGGGACTAGCGGGAGTAAACGAGCAGTACTTC

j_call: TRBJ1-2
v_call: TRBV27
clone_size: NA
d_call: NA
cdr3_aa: CASSPIGFHGYTF
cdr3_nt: TGTGCCAGCAGTCCGATCGGGTTTCATGGCTACACCTTC

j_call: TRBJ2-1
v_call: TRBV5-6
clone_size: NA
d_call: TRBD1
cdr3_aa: CASSPQGNNEQFF
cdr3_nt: TGTGCCAGCAGCCCACAGGGGAACAATGAGCAGTTCTTC

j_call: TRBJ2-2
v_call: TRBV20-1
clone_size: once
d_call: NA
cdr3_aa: CSARADSLGELFF
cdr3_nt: TGCAGTGCTAGGGCGGACAGCCTCGGGGAGCTGTTTTTT

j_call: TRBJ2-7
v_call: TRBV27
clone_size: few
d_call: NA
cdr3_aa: CASSLSGGWASYEQYF
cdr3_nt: TGTGCCAGCAGTCTATCCGGTGGGTGGGCTAGCTACGAGCAGTACTTC

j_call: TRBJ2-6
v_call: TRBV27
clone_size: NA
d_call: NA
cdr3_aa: CASSPLGSGANVLTF
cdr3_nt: TGTGCCAGCAGTCCCTTAGGCTCTGGGGCCAACGTCCTGACTTTC

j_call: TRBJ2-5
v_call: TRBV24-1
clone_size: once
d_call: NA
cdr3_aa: CATSVSRAEGETQYF
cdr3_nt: TGTGCCACCAGTGTATCCAGGGCGGAGGGAGAGACCCAGTACTTC